The following is a T cell receptor (beta chain) sequence with its context. In the source study's methods: Reference gene primer amplification gave estimated nucleated cell counts. Libraries were prepared by immunoSEQ multiplex PCR; TCRdb keeps only in-frame clonotypes and omits some of them. The DNA was the basis for D and trimming; V, J and clone size are from that table. The data contain around 97,000 clones, 87% of them singletons. This sample is drawn from a study of blood T cell repertoires in COVID-19. Study information: Samples of COVID-19 (acute and convalescent) were obtained from the United States, Italy and Spain. The analysed material was cDNA or gDNA that came from T cells, B-cell-depleted T cells, or PBMCs.

The germline CDR1 and CDR2 sequences are LNHDA and SQIVND (reference sequence). V dropped 6 bases and J dropped 3; count of bases not matched to a gene: 2. The CDR3 extends over 13 amino acids. The source material was peripheral blood. The sequence was obtained from a human donor in a cohort sampled during active COVID-19. The V and J genes are TRBV19 and TRBJ2-1; 7 nucleotides align to TRBD1. CDR3: CASSGDSYNEQFF. The DNA of the CDR3 is TGTGCCAGTAGCGGGGACAGCTACAATGAGCAGTTCTTC.